Sequencing of this TCR beta chain was carried out in a study of blood T cell repertoires in COVID-19. Background on the study: Samples came from the United States, Italy and Spain, spanning acute and convalescent COVID-19. T cells, B-cell-depleted T cells, or PBMCs provided the cDNA or gDNA that served as material.

This clone was detected once. Germline-derived CDR1 and CDR2 are MNHNS and SASEGT. V dropped 3 bases and J dropped 10; count of bases not matched to a gene: 6. The CDR3 runs to 13 residues. Assay used: immunoSEQ multiplex PCR; TCRdb lists only in-frame clones, some missing. The table lists about 140,000 clones, 88% of them singletons, with less than 2% in the top ten. What was sequenced was peripheral blood. This TCR was recovered from a man aged 70-80 years with acute or convalescent COVID-19. V gene TRBV6-1 combines with J gene TRBJ1-2; TRBD1 matches 9 bases. CDR3: CASSETTGGFYTF. The CDR3 DNA sequence: TGTGCCAGCAGTGAGACCACAGGGGGCTTCTACACCTTC.